The next 5 T cell receptor beta chains were all read from a single sample in a study of blood T cell repertoires in COVID-19. Data came from immunoSEQ multiplex PCR; TCRdb stores just in-frame clones and leaves some out. This sample yields fewer than 90,000 clones, of which approximately 88% are seen a single time; around 11% belongs to the top ten. The sample comprised peripheral blood. The receptor set was obtained from a human donor in a cohort sampled during active COVID-19.

The rearrangement links TRBV7-9 to TRBJ1-6; D is uncertain. The CDR3 consists of 17 residues. Germline CDR1 reads SEHNR; CDR2 reads FQNEAQ (reference sequence). Deletions cut 1 base from V and 9 bases from J, with 19 bases between. The CDR3 sequence: CASSLEVIGGIRSPLHF. The CDR3 DNA is TGTGCCAGCAGCTTAGAGGTTATAGGAGGGATACGTTCACCCCTCCACTTT.

The chain joins TRBV5-4 to TRBJ2-3; the D gene is possibly TRBD1 (5 bases). Germline values: CDR1 SGHNT, CDR2 YYREEE (reference sequence). The CDR3 has 17 residues. The V gene lost 4 bases and the J gene lost 0 bases, with 18 bases spanning the gap. The DNA of the CDR3 is TGTGCCAGCAGCCCTCGTGGGGCAGGGAAGAGCACAGATACGCAGTATTTT. As protein: CASSPRGAGKSTDTQYF.

The chain has TRBV18 and TRBJ2-6; tentatively, D is TRBD1 (6 bases). V was clipped by 0 bases and J by 2 bases, with 8 bases between them. The CDR3 is made up of 16 amino acids. Looked up from germline, CDR1 is KGHSH and CDR2 is LQKENI. The DNA of the CDR3 is TGTGCCAGCTCACCACCGACAGGAACTGGGGCCAACGTCCTGACTTTC. Translating it yields CASSPPTGTGANVLTF.

The chain carries TRBV24-1 and TRBJ2-5, with TRBD2 matching over 8 bases. The V and J ends lost 3 bases and 2 bases, in that order; junction bases with no gene match: 7. Germline V gene sequence: CDR1 KGHDR, CDR2 SFDVKD. The CDR3 has 16 residues. CDR3 loop: CATSDPRASGQETQYF. The CDR3, as DNA: TGTGCCACCAGTGATCCACGGGCTAGCGGGCAAGAGACCCAGTACTTC.

V usage is TRBV6-5 and J usage is TRBJ2-7; 9 positions agree with TRBD1. The ends lost 6 bases at V and 7 bases at J; junction bases unmatched: 7. CDR1 is MNHEY, CDR2 SVGAGI, per germline. CDR3 length: 13 amino acids. The CDR3 reads CASRWDRVDEQYF. DNA for the CDR3: TGTGCCAGCAGGTGGGACAGGGTGGATGAGCAGTACTTC.